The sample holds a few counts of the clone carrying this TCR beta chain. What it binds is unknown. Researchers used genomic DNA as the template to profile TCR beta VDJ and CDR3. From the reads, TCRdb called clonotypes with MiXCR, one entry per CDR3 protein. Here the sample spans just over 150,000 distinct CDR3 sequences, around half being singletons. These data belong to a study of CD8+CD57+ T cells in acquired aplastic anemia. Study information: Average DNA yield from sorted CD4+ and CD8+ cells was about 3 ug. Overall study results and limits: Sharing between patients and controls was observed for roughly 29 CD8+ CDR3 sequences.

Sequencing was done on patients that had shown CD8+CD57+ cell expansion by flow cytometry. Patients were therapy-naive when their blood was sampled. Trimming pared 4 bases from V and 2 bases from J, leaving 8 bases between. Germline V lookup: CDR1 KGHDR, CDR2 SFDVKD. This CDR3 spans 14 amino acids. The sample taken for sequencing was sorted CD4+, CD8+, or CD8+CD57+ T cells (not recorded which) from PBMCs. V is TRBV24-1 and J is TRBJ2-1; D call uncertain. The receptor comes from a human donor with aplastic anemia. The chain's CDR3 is CATSERPPYNEQFF. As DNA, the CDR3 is TGTGCCACCAGTGAGCGGCCTCCCTACAATGAGCAGTTCTTC.